Included here is one T cell receptor (beta chain) sequence, with context. Its antigen is undetermined. These data are taken from a study of T cells after yellow fever vaccination. Study information: SMART-Seq v4 Ultra Low Input prepared the low-cell-number fractions.

From the 5' RACE reads, TCRdb called clonotypes with MiXCR, one entry per CDR3 protein. The sample has 620,000 or so distinct CDR3 sequences, roughly an eighth seen once. V was clipped by 2 bases and J by 5 bases; unmatched bases: 4. The germline V gene has CDR1 ENHRY and CDR2 SYGVKD. This CDR3 is built from 15 residues. Overall study results and limits: Researchers cautioned that FACS-sorted repertoires could harbor abundant clonotypes contaminating from the bulk population. Although the secondary response was weaker, it peaked faster, at day 5 versus 15. Although most clonotypes did not, a small share appeared in both CD4 and CD8 compartments.

The receptor comes from a man aged 25-45 years who received the YFV17D yellow fever vaccine. The material sequenced was PBMCs, taken on the day of the yellow fever booster vaccination. The rearrangement joins TRBV10-3 to TRBJ2-2; 8 bases agree with TRBD2. The CDR3 loop is CAISESRGGTGELFF. CDR3 bases: TGTGCCATCAGTGAGAGCCGGGGGGGAACCGGGGAGCTGTTTTTT.